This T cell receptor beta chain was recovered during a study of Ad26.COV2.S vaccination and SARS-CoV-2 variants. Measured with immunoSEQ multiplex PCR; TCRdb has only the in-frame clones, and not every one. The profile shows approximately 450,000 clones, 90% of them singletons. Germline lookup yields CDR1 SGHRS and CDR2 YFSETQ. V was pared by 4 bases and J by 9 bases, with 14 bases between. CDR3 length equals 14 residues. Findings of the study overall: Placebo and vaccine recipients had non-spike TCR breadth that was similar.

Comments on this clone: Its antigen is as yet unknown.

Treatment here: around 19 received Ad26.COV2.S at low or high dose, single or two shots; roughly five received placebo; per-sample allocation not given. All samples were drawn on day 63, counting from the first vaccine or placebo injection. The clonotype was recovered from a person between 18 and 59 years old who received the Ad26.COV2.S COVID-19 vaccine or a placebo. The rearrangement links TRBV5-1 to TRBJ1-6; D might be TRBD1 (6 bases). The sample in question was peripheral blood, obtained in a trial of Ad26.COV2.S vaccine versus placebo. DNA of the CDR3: TGCGCCAGCAGCGAGGGGGGTCAAGCTTCACCCCTCCACTTT. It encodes CASSEGGQASPLHF.